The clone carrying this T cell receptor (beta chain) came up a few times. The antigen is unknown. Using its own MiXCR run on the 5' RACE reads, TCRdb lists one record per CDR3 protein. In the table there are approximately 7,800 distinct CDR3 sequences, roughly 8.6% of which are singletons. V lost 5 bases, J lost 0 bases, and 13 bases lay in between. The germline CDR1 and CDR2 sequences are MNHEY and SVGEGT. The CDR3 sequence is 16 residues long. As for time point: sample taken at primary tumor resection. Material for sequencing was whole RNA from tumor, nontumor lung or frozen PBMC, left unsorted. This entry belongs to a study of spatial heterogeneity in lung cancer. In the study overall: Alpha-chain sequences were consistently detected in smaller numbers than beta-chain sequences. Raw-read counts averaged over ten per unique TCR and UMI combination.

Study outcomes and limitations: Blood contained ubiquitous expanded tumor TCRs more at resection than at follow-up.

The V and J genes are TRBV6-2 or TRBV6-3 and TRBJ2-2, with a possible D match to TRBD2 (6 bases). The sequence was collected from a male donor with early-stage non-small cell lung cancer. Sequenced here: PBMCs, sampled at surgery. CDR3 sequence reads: CASSAWDSANTGELFF. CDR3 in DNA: TGTGCCAGCAGTGCTTGGGACTCCGCGAACACCGGGGAGCTGTTTTTT.